The T cell receptor beta chain described here comes from a study of cytomegalovirus exposure and HLA in healthy donors. Study details: A prior study identified 90 million to 120 million unique TCR beta sequences from roughly 180 million T cells. Study-level points and caveats: Common viral pathogens seemed, in a later analysis, to connect with several of the most significant clusters.

This PCR relied on a set of 60 Vbeta primers and 13 Jbeta primers. Assay: immunoSEQ multiplex PCR; the TCRdb copy retains only in-frame clones and omits some. The sample yields about 140,000 clones, 65% to 80% seen once. As to this clone: Its target is unknown.

Sequenced: PBMCs. The clonotype was recovered from a male donor in good health and CMV-seronegative.

Here the CDR3 reads CASSSGGTEPYGYTF. The CDR3 nucleotides are TGCGCCAGCAGCTCGGGGGGGACAGAACCCTATGGCTACACCTTC. This chain links TRBV5-1 with TRBJ1-2, with 7 bases lining up with TRBD1. CDR1 is SGHRS and CDR2 is YFSETQ in the germline V gene. V was clipped by 3 bases and J by 4 bases; unmatched bases: 9. The CDR3 contains 15 residues.